These 2 T cell receptor beta chains were all obtained from the same sample, sequenced in a study of shared clonotypes between healthy human individuals. Libraries were prepared by immunoSEQ multiplex PCR; TCRdb keeps only in-frame clonotypes and omits some of them. This table has about 490,000 clones, over 65% appearing once. The specimen was PBMCs. All receptors derive from a woman aged 40 to 55 in good health. Some clones in this sample may be carry-over from other donors' samples.

Points on this clone: This is likely an artifact of a read error, given a far larger clone one base away. The rearrangement joins TRBV7-2 to TRBJ2-1; D is possibly TRBD2 (7 bases). CDR1 and CDR2 (germline): SGHTA, FQGNSA. The CDR3 has 14 amino acids. The chain's CDR3 is CASSRGGGPQEQLF. CDR3 nucleotide sequence: TGTGCCAGCTCCAGGGGCGGGGGCCCCCAGGAGCAGCTCTTC.

DNA for the CDR3: TGTGCCATCAGTGAGTCGAAGGGCCGACAGGGGGCCTGGGAGACCCAGTACTTC. Translating gives CAISESKGRQGAWETQYF. The chain carries TRBV10-3 and TRBJ2-5; 10 nucleotides agree with TRBD1. The CDR3 is made up of 18 amino acids. CDR1 ENHRY and CDR2 SYGVKD come from the germline V gene. Trimming took 0 bases from V and 5 from J; bases not matched to a gene: 12.